This entry concerns a single T cell receptor (beta chain). Its specificity is not known. In making TCR beta libraries, quantitative 5'-RACE with molecular barcodes was used. One entry per CDR3 protein, called by TCRdb with MiXCR from the 5' RACE reads. The data show under 450,000 distinct CDR3 sequences, 20% seen once. The data were taken from a study of CD8 T cells in ankylosing spondylitis. Findings and limits, study-wide: There was a TCR beta motif, made of several highly homologous variants, that appeared characteristic of ankylosing spondylitis blood. Those disease-linked clones were CD8+; they were also relatively rare in peripheral blood.

CDR1 SGHDT and CDR2 YYEEEE come from the germline V gene. Trimming stripped 1 base from V and 3 bases from J, with 13 bases between. The CDR3 spans 15 residues. The rearrangement links TRBV5-6 to TRBJ2-5; perhaps TRBD1 as D (5 bases). The sample consisted of blood, either unsorted or a sorted T cell fraction (not recorded which). This TCR derives from a male donor with ankylosing spondylitis or in good health (not recorded which). The CDR3 region has the DNA TGTGCCAGCAGCTTGTTCTGGGGCCATGAAGAGACCCAGTACTTC. It encodes CASSLFWGHEETQYF.